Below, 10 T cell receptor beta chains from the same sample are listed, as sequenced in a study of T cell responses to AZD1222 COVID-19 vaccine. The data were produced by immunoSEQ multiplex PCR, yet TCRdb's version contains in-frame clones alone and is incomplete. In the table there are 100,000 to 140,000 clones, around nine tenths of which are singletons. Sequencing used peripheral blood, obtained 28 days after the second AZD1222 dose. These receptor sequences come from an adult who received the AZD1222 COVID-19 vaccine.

CDR3 protein: CASSKEGGGGGSPLHF. The DNA of the CDR3 is TGTGCCAGCAGCAAAGAAGGGGGAGGGGGCGGTTCACCCCTCCACTTT. This rearrangement joins TRBV21-1 to TRBJ1-6. TRBV21-1 is flagged as a pseudogene. The length of the CDR3 is 16 residues.

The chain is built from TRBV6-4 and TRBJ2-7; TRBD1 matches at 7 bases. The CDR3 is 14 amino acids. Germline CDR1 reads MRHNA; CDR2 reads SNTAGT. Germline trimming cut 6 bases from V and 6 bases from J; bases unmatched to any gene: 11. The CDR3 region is CASSPSTGFAEQYF. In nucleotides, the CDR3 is TGTGCCAGCAGCCCCTCGACAGGGTTTGCCGAGCAGTACTTC.

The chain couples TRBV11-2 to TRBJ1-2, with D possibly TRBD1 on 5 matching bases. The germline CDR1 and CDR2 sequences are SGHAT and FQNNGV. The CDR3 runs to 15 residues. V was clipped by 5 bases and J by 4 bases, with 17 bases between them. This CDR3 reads CASSDGGGNGYGYTF. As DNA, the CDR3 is TGTGCCAGCAGCGACGGGGGGGGAAACGGCTATGGCTACACCTTC.

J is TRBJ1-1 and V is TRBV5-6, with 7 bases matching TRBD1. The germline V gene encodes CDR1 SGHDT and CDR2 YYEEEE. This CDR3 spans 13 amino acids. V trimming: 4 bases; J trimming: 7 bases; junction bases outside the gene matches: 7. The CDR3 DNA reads TGTGCCAGCAGCCCGGGACAGTCGTTTGAAGCTTTCTTT. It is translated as CASSPGQSFEAFF.

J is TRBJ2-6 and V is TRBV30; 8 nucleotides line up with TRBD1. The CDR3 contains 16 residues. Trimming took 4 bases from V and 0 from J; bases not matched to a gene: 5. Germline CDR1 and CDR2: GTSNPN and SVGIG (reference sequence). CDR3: CAWKPGGFSGANVLTF. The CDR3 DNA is TGTGCCTGGAAGCCAGGGGGCTTCTCTGGGGCCAACGTCCTGACTTTC.

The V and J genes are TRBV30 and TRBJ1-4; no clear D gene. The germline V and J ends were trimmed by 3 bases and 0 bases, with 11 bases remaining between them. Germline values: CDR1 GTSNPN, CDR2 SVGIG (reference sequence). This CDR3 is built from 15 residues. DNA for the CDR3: TGTGCCTGGAGGCACCTAGGAGCAACTAATGAAAAACTGTTTTTT. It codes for CAWRHLGATNEKLFF.

CDR3 in DNA: TGTGCCAGCAGCCTCGGACTAGCCGGTTCCCAAGAGACCCAGTACTTC. Protein: CASSLGLAGSQETQYF. The chain combines TRBV5-5 with TRBJ2-5; 8 bases agree with TRBD2. This CDR3 is 16 amino acids long. The germline V gene encodes CDR1 SGHKS and CDR2 YYEKEE (reference sequence). Trimming at V came to 4 bases and at J to 1 base, leaving 9 bases not matched to a gene.

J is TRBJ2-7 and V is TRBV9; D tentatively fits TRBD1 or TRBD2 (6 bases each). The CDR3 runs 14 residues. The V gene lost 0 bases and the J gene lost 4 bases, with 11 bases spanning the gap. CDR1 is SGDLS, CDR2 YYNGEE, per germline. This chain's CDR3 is CASSVEQGGYEQYF. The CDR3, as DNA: TGTGCCAGCAGCGTAGAACAGGGAGGATACGAGCAGTACTTC.

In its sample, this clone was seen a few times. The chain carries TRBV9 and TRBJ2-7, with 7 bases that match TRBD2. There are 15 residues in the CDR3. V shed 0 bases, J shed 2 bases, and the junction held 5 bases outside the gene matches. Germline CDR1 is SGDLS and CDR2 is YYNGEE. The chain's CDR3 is CASSVDVTSTYEQYF. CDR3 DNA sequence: TGTGCCAGCAGCGTAGACGTGACTAGCACCTACGAGCAGTACTTC.

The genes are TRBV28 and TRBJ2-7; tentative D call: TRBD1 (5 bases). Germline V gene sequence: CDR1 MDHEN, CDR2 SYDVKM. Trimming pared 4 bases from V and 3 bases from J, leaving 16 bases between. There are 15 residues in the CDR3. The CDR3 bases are TGTGCCAGCAGTTCCCACCCAGGGTACCGCTACGAGCAGTACTTC. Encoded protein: CASSSHPGYRYEQYF.